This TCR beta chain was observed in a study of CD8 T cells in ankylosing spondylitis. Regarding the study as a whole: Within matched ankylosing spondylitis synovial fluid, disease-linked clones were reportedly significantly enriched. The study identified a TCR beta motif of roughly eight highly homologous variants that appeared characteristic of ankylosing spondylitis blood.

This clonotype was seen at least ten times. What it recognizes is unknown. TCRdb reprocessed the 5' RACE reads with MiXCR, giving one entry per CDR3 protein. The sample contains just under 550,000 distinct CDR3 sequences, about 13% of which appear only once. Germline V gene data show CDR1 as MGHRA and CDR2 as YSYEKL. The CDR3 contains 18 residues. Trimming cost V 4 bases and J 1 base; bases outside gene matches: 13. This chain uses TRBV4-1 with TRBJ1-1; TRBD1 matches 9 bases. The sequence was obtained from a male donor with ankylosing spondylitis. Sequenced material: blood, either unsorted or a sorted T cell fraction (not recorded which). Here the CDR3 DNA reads TGCGCCAGCAGCCGCACAGGGACAGGGTCTCAAACGAACACTGAAGCTTTCTTT. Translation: CASSRTGTGSQTNTEAFF.